The 24 T cell receptor beta chains given below trace back to one sample, sequenced in a study of CD8 T cells in ankylosing spondylitis. TCRdb redid the calling of the 5' RACE reads with MiXCR, one entry per CDR3 protein. This sample has 250,000 to 300,000 distinct CDR3 sequences, with around 18% found just once. Material: blood, either unsorted or a sorted T cell fraction (not recorded which). These TCRs come from a male donor with ankylosing spondylitis or in good health (not recorded which).

Ten or more counts support this clonotype. V gene TRBV7-6 combines with J gene TRBJ2-3; 7 bases are shared with TRBD2. The germline gives CDR1 SGHVS, CDR2 FNYEAQ. The CDR3 is 16 residues long. V lost 1 base and J lost 6; bases outside the gene matches: 10. Written as DNA, the CDR3 is TGTGCCAGCAGCTTAGGCGCCCCGGGACTACGGGATACGCAGTATTTT. It encodes CASSLGAPGLRDTQYF.

This clonotype was detected only a few times. The chain links TRBV25-1 to TRBJ1-2; D ambiguous. Germline V gene data show CDR1 as MGHDK and CDR2 as SYGVNS. Between the trimmed V and J ends, which lost 2 bases and 6 bases, there was a span of 10 bases. This CDR3 is 13 amino acids long. CDR3 in DNA: TGTGCCAGCAGTGAACGGGTTGGAAATGGCTACACCTTC. Translated, it gives CASSERVGNGYTF.

The table lists this clonotype with a few counts. The genes are TRBV20-1 and TRBJ2-3; the D gene is possibly TRBD2 (7 bases). The ends were cut back, 3 bases at V and 2 bases at J, with 12 bases in the middle. CDR1 and CDR2 (germline): DFQATT, SNEGSKA (reference sequence). CDR3 length: 14 residues. The CDR3 sequence is CSARAGATTDTQYF. In nucleotides, the CDR3 is TGCAGTGCTAGGGCGGGGGCGACCACAGATACGCAGTATTTT.

The chain links TRBV6-2 or TRBV6-3 to TRBJ2-3; a weak D match, TRBD1 (6 bases). With 7 bases removed from V and 2 bases from J, the gap between germline ends came to 13 bases. The CDR3 totals 14 residues. CDR1 MNHEY and CDR2 SVGEGT come from the germline V gene. CDR3 in DNA: TGTGCCAGCATACAGGGTAGGGCCACAGATACGCAGTATTTT. It specifies CASIQGRATDTQYF.

V is TRBV27 and J is TRBJ1-5; no reliable D call. V lost 7 bases to trimming and J lost 6 bases, with 10 bases between them. The CDR3 runs 12 residues. The germline CDR1 and CDR2 sequences are MNHEY and SMNVEV (reference sequence). DNA for the CDR3: TGTGCCAGCAATTCTGTGGGTCAGCCCCAGCATTTT. Protein: CASNSVGQPQHF.

This clonotype was seen a few times. The V and J genes are TRBV11-3 and TRBJ1-6; no clear D gene. Germline CDR1 SGHNT, CDR2 YENEEA. The V gene lost 7 bases and the J gene lost 0 bases, with 13 bases spanning the gap. This CDR3 spans 16 amino acids. In nucleotides, the CDR3 is TGTGCCAGCATCATTTTACAGAGCTCCTATAATTCACCCCTCCACTTT. Protein product: CASIILQSSYNSPLHF.

Remarks on this clonotype: A junction end diverges from the germline sequence, so it may reflect a read error. The chain carries TRBV12-3 or TRBV12-4 and TRBJ1-5; D not resolved. The CDR3 has 13 residues. The CDR3 sequence: CTSSWASNQPQHF. DNA for the CDR3: TGTACCAGCAGCTGGGCGAGCAATCAGCCCCAGCATTTT.

This clonotype was counted at least ten times. V gene TRBV5-1 combines with J gene TRBJ2-1; 7 positions match TRBD1. The CDR3 extends over 17 amino acids. Germline-derived CDR1 and CDR2 are SGHRS and YFSETQ. The V gene end was trimmed by 2 bases and the J gene end by 1 base; junction bases not matched to a gene: 9. The CDR3 nucleotides are TGCGCCAGCAGCTTCCAACGTGGCAGGGGGTCCTACAATGAGCAGTTCTTC. Translating it yields CASSFQRGRGSYNEQFF.

The CDR3 here is CASSYGPNEQFF. As DNA, the CDR3 is TGTGCCAGCAGTTACGGGCCCAATGAGCAGTTCTTC. The gene calls are TRBV6-5 and TRBJ2-1; no definite D call. V was pared by 2 bases and J by 6 bases, with 5 bases between. The CDR3 is made up of 12 amino acids. Germline CDR1 is MNHEY and CDR2 is SVGAGI.

The rearrangement joins TRBV3-1 to TRBJ2-1; 7 bases agree with TRBD2. The CDR3 extends over 16 amino acids. V trimming: 0 bases; J trimming: 4 bases; junction bases outside the gene matches: 6. Germline V CDR1 and CDR2: LGHDT, YNNKEL (reference sequence). The chain's CDR3 is CASSQDGLAVYNEQFF. Written as DNA, the CDR3 is TGTGCCAGCAGCCAAGACGGGCTAGCGGTTTACAATGAGCAGTTCTTC.

The table lists this clonotype with a few counts. The chain joins TRBV28 to TRBJ1-2; D is possibly TRBD1 (5 bases). Trimming left V 6 bases short and J 8 bases short, with 13 bases between. CDR3 length: 12 residues. CDR1 is MDHEN, CDR2 SYDVKM, per germline. CDR3 region: CASSQLTEGYTF. CDR3 nucleotide sequence: TGTGCCAGCAGCCAACTGACAGAGGGCTACACCTTC.

Only a few counts were recorded for this clonotype. This chain joins TRBV7-2 and TRBJ2-3; TRBD2 matches at 10 bases. V lost 11 bases and J lost 5; bases outside the gene matches: 13. The CDR3 contains 15 residues. Germline lookup yields CDR1 SGHTA and CDR2 FQGNSA. CDR3 sequence: CASAPQRGGKDTQYF. The CDR3 DNA is TGTGCCTCGGCCCCCCAGCGGGGGGGTAAAGATACGCAGTATTTT.

The chain has TRBV6-2 or TRBV6-3 and TRBJ2-3, with TRBD1 identical over 8 bases. Germline lookup yields CDR1 MNHEY and CDR2 SVGEGT. The CDR3 spans 16 residues. After removal of 4 bases from V and 3 bases from J, the junction contained 9 bases not matched to a gene. The CDR3 nucleotides read TGTGCCAGCAGTTTCGGGCAGGGGGCGGTGACAGATACGCAGTATTTT. It codes for CASSFGQGAVTDTQYF.

This clonotype was detected ten times or more. The chain is built from TRBV20-1 and TRBJ2-1; D ambiguous. V dropped 1 base and J dropped 9 bases, with 10 bases sitting between them. Germline CDR1 is DFQATT and CDR2 is SNEGSKA (reference sequence). CDR3 length: 12 residues. CDR3 amino acids: CSARAWHLEQFF. The DNA for the CDR3 is TGCAGTGCTAGAGCGTGGCACCTTGAGCAGTTCTTC.

The CDR3 coding sequence is TGTGCCAGCAGCTTGGGCCGGCCAGGGCTGGACTCGGACACTGAAGCTTTCTTT. It codes for CASSLGRPGLDSDTEAFF. The rearrangement joins TRBV5-6 to TRBJ1-1; tentatively, D is TRBD1 (5 bases). The germline V and J ends were trimmed by 0 bases and 3 bases, with 21 bases remaining between them. The CDR3 sequence is 18 residues long. The germline V gene encodes CDR1 SGHDT and CDR2 YYEEEE.

This chain connects TRBV28 to TRBJ1-2; no reliable D call. V was pared by 5 bases and J by 1 base, with 11 bases between. This CDR3 has 14 residues. Germline V CDR1 and CDR2: MDHEN, SYDVKM. DNA of the CDR3: TGTGCCAGCAGTGCGCGGGAGATTAACTATGGCTACACCTTC. The encoded protein is CASSAREINYGYTF.

This clonotype was counted many times. V gene TRBV29-1 combines with J gene TRBJ1-3, with D tentatively TRBD1 (5 bases). V lost 4 bases and J 4 bases, leaving 8 bases between the germline ends. The CDR3 is 12 amino acids. Germline V gene lookup returns CDR1 SQVTM and CDR2 ANQGSEA. The CDR3 sequence: CSVVTGGNTIYF. CDR3 in DNA: TGCAGCGTTGTCACAGGAGGAAACACCATATATTTT. Full variable domain (remainder filled in from reference TRBV29-1 and TRBJ1-3): SAVISQKPSRDICQRGTSLTIQCQVDSQVTMMFWYRQQPGQSLTLIATANQGSEATYESGFVIDKFPISRPNLTFSTLTVSNMSPEDSSIYLCSVVTGGNTIYFGEGSWLTVV.

Many counts were recorded for this clonotype. The rearrangement links TRBV9 to TRBJ2-3; TRBD2 agrees at 9 bases. V shed 3 bases, J shed 6 bases, and the junction held 8 bases outside the gene matches. The CDR3 consists of 15 residues. Germline V gives CDR1 SGDLS, CDR2 YYNGEE. In DNA form, the CDR3 reads TGTGCCAGCAGCGCTAGCGGGACAATACCGGATACGCAGTATTTT. Amino acid sequence: CASSASGTIPDTQYF. The variable domain in full, completed from reference TRBV9 and TRBJ2-3, reads DSGVTQTPKHLITATGQRVTLRCSPRSGDLSVYWYQQSLDQGLQFLIQYYNGEERAKGNILERFSAQQFPDLHSELNLSSLELGDSALYFCASSASGTIPDTQYFGPGTRLTVL.

This clonotype has more than one count but fewer than ten. The rearrangement joins TRBV6-1 to TRBJ1-1; maybe TRBD1 (5 bases). Trimming removed 6 bases at V and 1 base at J, with 18 bases between. CDR1 MNHNS and CDR2 SASEGT come from the germline V gene. The CDR3 is made up of 16 amino acids. DNA for the CDR3: TGTGCCAGCAGACTATATCGGGGCAGGGAGAACACTGAAGCTTTCTTT. It yields the protein CASRLYRGRENTEAFF.

This clonotype was counted between two and nine times. This chain uses TRBV3-1 with TRBJ2-2, with D perhaps TRBD1 (5 bases). Trimming shortened V by 3 bases and J by 7 bases, and 12 bases separated the two germline ends. The CDR3 length is 14 residues. CDR1 LGHDT and CDR2 YNNKEL come from the germline V gene (reference sequence). CDR3 region: CASSHYQGIGELFF. Here the CDR3 DNA reads TGTGCCAGCAGCCATTATCAGGGTATCGGGGAGCTGTTTTTT.

This clonotype was detected many times. V and J are TRBV4-2 and TRBJ1-1; no reliable D call. Trimming removed 0 bases at V and 1 base at J, with 6 bases between. From germline, CDR1 is LGHNA and CDR2 YNFKEQ. The CDR3 runs to 14 residues. As DNA, the CDR3 is TGTGCCAGCAGCCAAGATAGGGAGAACACTGAAGCTTTCTTT. This gives the protein CASSQDRENTEAFF.

In this sample, this clonotype turned up many times. Mismatch with germline at one junction end may stem from a read error. V is TRBV5-1 and J is TRBJ2-3; no definite D call. Germline V gene lookup returns CDR1 SGHRS and CDR2 YFSETQ. The CDR3 runs to 12 residues. The CDR3 region is CASSLYGDTQYF. CDR3 in DNA: TGTGCCAGCAGTTTATACGGAGATACGCAGTATTTT.

V gene TRBV20-1 combines with J gene TRBJ2-5, with D perhaps TRBD2 (5 bases). V lost 0 bases, J lost 9 bases, and 8 bases lay in between. This CDR3 comprises 11 residues. Germline assignment: CDR1 DFQATT and CDR2 SNEGSKA (reference sequence). As DNA, the CDR3 is TGCAGTGCTAGAGAGGTCGGGGCCCAGTACTTC. This gives the protein CSAREVGAQYF.

The sample holds a few counts of this clonotype. This rearrangement joins TRBV5-1 to TRBJ2-3, with D unclear. V dropped 0 bases and J dropped 4 bases, with 12 bases sitting between them. CDR1 is SGHRS and CDR2 is YFSETQ in the germline V gene. This CDR3 spans 15 amino acids. The CDR3 nucleotides read TGCGCCAGCAGCTTGGTTACTTCGCCAGCAGATACGCAGTATTTT. It encodes CASSLVTSPADTQYF.